This T cell receptor beta chain was retrieved from a study of T cells in Graves' hyperthyroidism and ophthalmopathy. Researchers amplified the TCR beta CDR3 regions from RNA transcripts. HTBI primers were used for first-round RT-PCR of the TCR CDR3. MiXCR was run by TCRdb on the multiplex PCR reads, yielding one entry per CDR3 protein. This sample has 350,000 or so distinct CDR3 sequences, with 21% found just once. Researchers barred patients who had uncontrolled infection, other autoimmune disease, pregnancy or lactation. Study-level results: Patients with ophthalmopathy were separated from those with stable hyperthyroidism by a 13 V-J model.

This clonotype showed up many times. Its antigen is still unknown. Sequenced input: blood. The receptor's source is a woman aged 45-59 years with Graves' hyperthyroidism.

CDR3 sequence (DNA): TGTGCCATCAGTGAGTCGCGGGTGCCTAATGAAAAACTGTTTTTT. Its translation: CAISESRVPNEKLFF. The rearrangement links TRBV10-3 to TRBJ1-4; D remains ambiguous. Germline CDR1 reads ENHRY; CDR2 reads SYGVKD. With 0 bases removed from V and 3 bases from J, the gap between germline ends came to 8 bases. The CDR3 covers 15 residues.